Below, one T cell receptor (beta chain) is given with its context. This clone was detected only a few times. Its antigen is still unknown. Qualities for individual bases were not recorded, and no much larger clone is one base off. These data belong to a study of cytomegalovirus exposure and HLA in healthy donors (TCRdb year 2017). Background for the entire study: In an earlier analysis of some 550 of the donors, about 270 Gb of sequence data and 100 million or so unique TCR beta sequences from about 179 million T cells were reported. Donor age, sex, ethnicity and CMV serostatus were compiled together with the repertoire data. An early release that covered more than 550 HLA-typed donors contained about 300 gigabases of sequencing data and 85 million to 100 million unique TCR sequences. The genetic ancestry cluster associated with self-reported Caucasian donors included about four fifths of the roughly 400 genotyped donors. On average, 235,054 unique TCR beta nucleotide sequences were sequenced per donor among fewer than 500 genotyped donors of the cohort, with around 19% of those sequences being non-productive. The aim of the study was to test whether cataloging public T cell receptors could identify signatures of past pathogen exposure. A later analysis re-analyzed previously published TCR beta repertoires from roughly 600 donors and added high-resolution HLA genotyping to study TCR occurrence patterns. In addition to the first cohort of approximately 650 subjects, a separate validation cohort of approximately 120 different subjects was used. HLA typing included class I and class II loci at four-digit resolution. The number of donors typed differed by locus, with roughly 620-640 for A, B, C, DRB1 and DQB1, 522 for DQA1, 600 to 610 for DPA1, and 450 to 480 for DPB1. To predict cytomegalovirus infection status, the study combined high-throughput TCR immunosequencing, statistical association of individual TCRs with disease status, and machine learning. Every repertoire in the discovery cohort had been generated on one and the same sequencing platform. Genome-wide SNP genotypes for about three fifths of the 666 donors were used in a later genetic analysis, which treated that subset as a discovery cohort. The study used immunosequencing to profile the T cell repertoires of approximately 630 subjects and linked those repertoires to cytomegalovirus serostatus. Rather than using new phenotypic data, the later analysis identified candidate immune exposures from TCR beta sequences and from how often those sequences occurred across donors. A few DR-DQ haplotypes were treated as single units for association and clustering because of strong linkage in the cohort. An earlier analysis of 587 of the donors used high-throughput TCR beta sequencing to judge whether each TCR beta V gene segment behaved as functional or pseudogenic. Points the paper makes about the study in general: The study listed 150 to 200 TCR beta chains as associated with cytomegalovirus. In a later analysis, the rate of TCR association differed among HLA loci, with DRB1 alleles having the most associated TCRs and HLA-C alleles having the fewest. A later analysis found that HLA-associated TCR beta chains were more clonally expanded and had lower generation probabilities than equally common non-associated chains. According to the authors, the approach could potentially be generalized to other disease states and immunological phenotypes. Because HLA typing was missing for some donors at each locus, association tests included only the typed subset. Because counts were too low, roughly 16 rarely observed V segments, including chromosome 9 orphons, were excluded from the earlier analysis of fewer than 650 of the donors. Across donors, most TCR sequences were observed very rarely, whereas some public TCRs were present in many individuals. Linkage disequilibrium might explain the correlated functional status among segregating V segments, but an unknown experimental factor could not be ruled out. In vitro tests confirmed that a few of the cytomegalovirus-associated TCR beta chains recognize cytomegalovirus antigens. Some IMGT-functional V segments, including TRBV6-2 and TRBV6-3, could not be distinguished by the 87-base-pair reads and were therefore excluded. This cohort had only TCR beta chains sequenced, and the lack of alpha or paired-chain data limited which features could be detected. Roughly uniform sequencing depth across donors was assumed in presence/absence analyses, although this assumption may not hold. An association between a missense DCLRE1C variant and V-gene and J-gene trimming of TCR beta chains was found in a later genetic analysis and replicated in an independent cohort. When HLA alleles, especially DR and DQ, strongly co-occurred, TCR associations were difficult to assign to individual alleles. In an earlier analysis of fewer than 700 of the donors, most TCR beta V segments appeared in productive rearrangements about 87% or about 30% of the time, broadly matching IMGT annotations. In a later analysis, most CMV-associated TCR beta chains were found to appear HLA-restricted, with HLA associations seemingly driven largely by CMV exposure. A further reported finding was that TCR beta sequences accurately predicted the HLA-A and HLA-B alleles for most subjects in the first cohort. According to a later analysis, parvovirus B19, influenza, CMV and Epstein-Barr virus appeared linked to several top co-occurrence clusters. Cytomegalovirus status was reported to be diagnosed by the classifier with high specificity and sensitivity in both the original and validation cohorts. Specific HLA alleles were associated with over 15,000 TCR beta sequences at a false discovery rate of 0.05 in a later analysis. A cluster of highly shared sequence variants was judged likely to be a technical artifact of the sequencing pipeline. According to a later genetic analysis, donors in an Asian-associated ancestry cluster had fewer N-insertions in productive TCRs than the approximately 710-donor mean. The only immune exposure information available for the cohort was CMV serostatus.

The cohort comprised fewer than 750 healthy bone marrow donors. At the time of sampling, all cohort members were nominally healthy, though unrecorded immune exposures were likely present. The donor tested CMV seropositive, placing the donor among the 250 to 300 seropositive members of the cohort. Every donor gave a peripheral blood sample, and the peripheral blood mononuclear cells from that sample were used for TCR beta sequencing. The Qiagen DNeasy Blood Extraction Kit was used to extract genomic DNA from the blood cell samples. The method behind the library was the immunoSEQ multiplex PCR assay. For the multiplex PCR, a mixture combining 60 forward primers for TCR Vbeta segments and 13 reverse primers for TCR Jbeta segments was used. The CDR3 region of rearranged TCR beta genes was amplified from genomic DNA with a multiplex PCR assay. The amplified TCR beta libraries were sequenced on the Illumina HiSeq System as 87-base-pair reads. Per the source publication's procedure: A later analysis counted approximately 74 million unique TCR beta chains across the 650 to 800 repertoires, and roughly 10 million of these chains were shared by at least two donors. To remove PCR and sequencing errors, raw reads were error-corrected and collapsed into unique sequences using a nearest-neighbor algorithm that merged closely related sequences. V, D and J gene segments were assigned by aligning CDR3 sequences to IMGT reference sequences. Each retained sequence needed at least a six-nucleotide match to both a V gene segment and a J gene segment. Rearrangements were classified as productive when the CDR3 lacked stop codons and remained in frame with V and J, and all other rearrangements were classified as non-productive. Following IMGT convention, CDR3 was defined as the stretch from the second conserved V-encoded cysteine to the conserved J-encoded phenylalanine. Sequences without an unambiguous match to a single V gene segment were excluded from the earlier analysis of several hundred of the donors. In an earlier analysis of approximately 610 of the donors, V segments were called functional above 56.7% productive rearrangements and were called segregating when the between-donor standard deviation exceeded 5%. To diagnose cytomegalovirus status from the catalog of TCR beta chain sequences, a statistical classification framework was built. A later analysis assigned V and J genes by comparing TCR nucleotide sequences with IMGT/GENE-DB human TR gene sequences. A later analysis assigned CDR3 sequences and most-parsimonious VDJ recombination scenarios with the TCRdist pipeline. A later analysis defined each TCR beta chain by its CDR3 amino acid sequence plus V-gene family, and excluded reads lacking a unique V-gene family. A later analysis removed nearly 600 highly shared, low-generation-probability nucleotide sequences to deal with suspected cross-contamination and a sequencing artifact. In a later analysis, a clonal expansion index was calculated for each public chain from normalized within-repertoire ranks of inferred template counts. A later analysis computed generation probabilities with a VDJ recombination model fitted to out-of-frame rearrangements, and checked the results against IGoR. In a later analysis, hypergeometric tests were used to score TCR-TCR, TCR-HLA and TCR-CMV co-occurrence, with a repertoire-size bias correction applied to TCR pairs. A later analysis estimated false discovery rates by permuting HLA or CMV assignments 20 times. In a later analysis, co-occurring TCRs were grouped using DBSCAN, with TCRdist sequence similarity added in when clustering inside HLA-allele-positive subsets. Repertoires with fewer than 30,000 or more than 120,000 public chains were left out of co-occurrence clustering, as were about 5 repertoires with anomalous nucleotide sharing. TCRdb holds this immuneACCESS table with in-frame rearrangements only. Some clones are missing; in checked studies, unresolved V genes explain under half, and the rest has no known cause. V and J calls and clone size come straight from that table; D and trimming were deduced from the DNA. This sample comprises approximately 170,000 clones, approximately 80% of them detected only once. Clones ranked in the top ten supply approximately 7% of the sample.

Via the germline V gene, CDR1 is MNHEY and CDR2 SVGAGI. Here V drops 2 bases and J drops 8 bases, and the junction holds 5 bases not matched to any gene. The CDR3 holds 13 amino acids from the cysteine to the phenylalanine. The read is trimmed to its CDR3 DNA, 39 bases read in frame from base 1. The chain employs TRBV6-5 and TRBJ1-2, with TRBD1 matching 7 junction bases. Specimen: PBMCs. The TCR was taken from a male donor in good health and CMV-seropositive. CDR3 reads: CASSYRQGRGYTF. The DNA sequence is as follows: TGTGCCAGCAGTTACCGACAGGGCCGCGGCTACACCTTC.